The T cell receptor beta chain under discussion was sequenced for a study of blood T cell repertoires in COVID-19. The participants were between roughly 18 and 89 years old and came from some 23 US areas. The sample holds a few counts of this clone. Sequencing was performed with immunoSEQ multiplex PCR; in TCRdb, only in-frame clones are kept and a portion is missing. The table shows around 200,000 clones, with 85% occurring only once. The sequence derives from a man between 35 and 55 years old who had recovered from COVID-19. The sample was PBMCs or T cells enriched from blood (not recorded which).

This CDR3 reads CASSIDLRWASVMRDRSRDYTF. The CDR3 nucleotides read TGTGCCAGTAGTATAGATCTCCGGTGGGCCTCTGTTATGAGGGACAGGTCCAGGGACTACACCTTC. The chain couples TRBV19 to TRBJ1-2; 8 bases are shared with TRBD1. V gave up 0 bases and J gave up 10 bases; unmatched junction bases: 31. The CDR3 totals 22 residues. Germline CDR1 reads LNHDA; CDR2 reads SQIVND (reference sequence). Drawing the rest from reference TRBV19 and TRBJ1-2, the complete variable domain is DGGITQSPKYLFRKEGQNVTLSCEQNLNHDAMYWYRQDPGQGLRLIYYSQIVNDFQKGDIAEGYSVSREKKESFPLTVTSAQKNPTAFYLCASSIDLRWASVMRDRSRDYTFGSGTRLTVV.